Listed below are T cell receptor beta chains from one sample, sequenced in a study of T cells in Graves' hyperthyroidism and ophthalmopathy. TCRdb recomputed calls from the multiplex PCR reads with MiXCR, one row per CDR3 protein. The table includes approximately 600,000 distinct CDR3 sequences, 15% to 20% detected once. Material: blood. The source is a woman aged 25 to 39 with Graves' hyperthyroidism. CDR3s include the opening cysteine and the closing phenylalanine or tryptophan. The D gene is left open where the match is weak. Size is omitted from some rows. Given values are once, few, many or a class for expanded clones.

>many|NA|TRBJ1-2|TRBV7-2
TGTGCCAGCGCAATACAGGGCCGCTATGGCTACACCTTC
CASAIQGRYGYTF
>NA|NA|TRBJ2-5|TRBV7-3
TGTGCCAGCAGCCAGAGGGGCCGAGATTCTGGTGAGACCCAGTACTTC
CASSQRGRDSGETQYF
>NA|NA|TRBJ2-2|TRBV20-1
TGCAGTGCTAGAGATCACAGGGCCGGCGGGGAGCTGTTTTTT
CSARDHRAGGELFF
>many|NA|TRBJ1-5|TRBV28
TGTGCCAGCAGTTTAGGTGGGGCTTTCAATCAGCCCCAGCATTTT
CASSLGGAFNQPQHF
>few|NA|TRBJ2-1|TRBV7-9
TGTGCCAGCAGCCCACTTCCTGACTCCTACAATGAGCAGTTCTTC
CASSPLPDSYNEQFF
>NA|NA|TRBJ2-3|TRBV15
TGTGCCACCAGCAGAGGGGCGGGACTGACAGATACGCAGTATTTT
CATSRGAGLTDTQYF
>NA|TRBD1|TRBJ2-1|TRBV6-2/TRBV6-3
TGTGCCAGCAGTCGGATAGACAGGGGCAATGAGCAGTTCTTC
CASSRIDRGNEQFF
>NA|TRBD1|TRBJ2-7|TRBV6-1
TGTGCCAGCAATGGACAGGACTCCTACGAGCAGTACTTC
CASNGQDSYEQYF
>NA|NA|TRBJ2-1|TRBV7-6
TGTGCCAGCAGCTTATACCCACCGGGCCATGAGCAGTTCTTC
CASSLYPPGHEQFF
>many|NA|TRBJ1-1|TRBV10-3
TGTGCCATCAGTGGAATGGCACCTATGAACACTGAAGCTTTCTTT
CAISGMAPMNTEAFF
>many|TRBD2|TRBJ2-7|TRBV28
TGTGCCAGCAGACTAGCGGGAGAGAGGTACGAGCAGTACTTC
CASRLAGERYEQYF
>few|NA|TRBJ1-5|TRBV6-1
TGTGCCAGCAATAAACAGGGCGTGGGGTCCACTTATAGCAATCAGCCCCAGCATTTT
CASNKQGVGSTYSNQPQHF
>many|NA|TRBJ2-1|TRBV10-3
TGTGCCATCAGCGCCGGGACATACGCCTACAATGAGCAGTTCTTC
CAISAGTYAYNEQFF
>many|TRBD1|TRBJ1-4|TRBV7-9
TGTGCCAGCAGCTTTCCGGGACAGGGGCCTGAAAAACTGTTTTTT
CASSFPGQGPEKLFF
>many|TRBD2|TRBJ2-1|TRBV3-1
TGTGCCAGCAGCCAAGCGGGAGGAGGAGGCAATGAGCAGTTCTTC
CASSQAGGGGNEQFF
>few|NA|TRBJ2-2|TRBV20-1
TGCAGTGCTAGCTGGACGGGCACCGGGGAGCTGTTTTTT
CSASWTGTGELFF
>few|NA|TRBJ2-7|TRBV28
TGTGCCAGCAGTTTTGAGACCGGGATTCAGTCTTACGAGCAGTACTTC
CASSFETGIQSYEQYF
>many|NA|TRBJ1-4|TRBV2
TGTGCCAGCAGTGTAGAAGGGTTGTTTAATGAAAAACTGTTTTTT
CASSVEGLFNEKLFF
>few|TRBD2|TRBJ2-1|TRBV29-1
TGCAGCGTAGGACTAGCGGGAGGCTCCTACAATGAGCAGTTCTTC
CSVGLAGGSYNEQFF
>NA|NA|TRBJ2-3|TRBV7-3
TGTGCCAGCAGCTATAAGCGCACAGATACGCAGTATTTT
CASSYKRTDTQYF
>many|NA|TRBJ1-1|TRBV30
TGTGCCTGGAGTGCCACCGAGCTTTTTGCTTTCTTT
CAWSATELFAFF
>few|NA|TRBJ2-1|TRBV7-2
TGTGCCAGCAGCTTAGGAAAGGAGCAGTTCTTC
CASSLGKEQFF
>many|NA|TRBJ2-7|TRBV20-1
TGCAGTGCTAGAGATCAGGTCGAGCAGTACTTC
CSARDQVEQYF
>NA|NA|TRBJ2-2|TRBV9
TGTGCCAGCAGCGGGGGTTTCGGGCGCACCGGGGAGCTGTTTTTT
CASSGGFGRTGELFF
>many|TRBD1|TRBJ1-6|TRBV28
TGTGCCAGCGCAACAGGGGGACCATACTATAATTCACCCCTCCACTTT
CASATGGPYYNSPLHF
>many|TRBD1|TRBJ2-5|TRBV25-1
TGTGCCAGCAGTGAATGGGGGACAGGGGGCCATCGGGAGACCCAGTACTTC
CASSEWGTGGHRETQYF
>few|NA|TRBJ1-2|TRBV25-1
TGTGCCAGCAGTGAATCGGGCAGGCACTATGGCTACACCTTC
CASSESGRHYGYTF
>NA|TRBD1|TRBJ1-2|TRBV6-1
TGTGCCAGCAGCCCTGGACAGGCGGTCTTGCGCTACACCTTC
CASSPGQAVLRYTF
>NA|TRBD2|TRBJ2-7|TRBV10-2
TGCGCCAGCAGTGATGTGGCGGGAGGAGGGTACGAGCAGTACTTC
CASSDVAGGGYEQYF
>many|NA|TRBJ2-1|TRBV27
TGTGCCAGCAGTTTACTAGCACAGTCGGTCGATGAGCAGTTCTTC
CASSLLAQSVDEQFF
>many|TRBD1|TRBJ2-7|TRBV3-1
TGTGCCAGCAGGAGGACAGGTCAGGGCGAGCAGTACTTC
CASRRTGQGEQYF
>few|NA|TRBJ1-4|TRBV4-1
TGCGCCAGCAGCCAAAGCTTTCGGAAGGGACTCCGAGACGAAAAACTGTTTTTT
CASSQSFRKGLRDEKLFF
>NA|NA|TRBJ2-3|TRBV4-2
TGTGCCAGCAGCCAAGAGTCGGGAGCAGATACGCAGTATTTT
CASSQESGADTQYF
>once|TRBD2|TRBJ2-7|TRBV6-5
TGTGCCAGCAGTTCCCCCGGGACTACCCACTACGAGCAGTACTTC
CASSSPGTTHYEQYF
>NA|TRBD2|TRBJ2-3|TRBV7-3
TGTGCCAGCAGCTCGACTAGCGCTAGTACAGATACGCAGTATTTT
CASSSTSASTDTQYF
>NA|NA|TRBJ2-1|TRBV28
TGTGCCAGCAGTTTTTTCCCGGGACGCTCCTACAATGAGCAGTTCTTC
CASSFFPGRSYNEQFF
>many|NA|TRBJ2-5|TRBV3-1
TGTGCCAGCAGCCCCGTTGGGGGCGTCGAGACCCAGTACTTC
CASSPVGGVETQYF
>many|TRBD2|TRBJ2-7|TRBV7-2
TGTGCCAGCAGCTTGGGGTTCTTTAGCGGGATCGCCTACGAGCAGTACTTC
CASSLGFFSGIAYEQYF
>few|NA|TRBJ2-7|TRBV29-1
TGCAGCTTTGTATACAGGCTACCCTACGAGCAGTACTTC
CSFVYRLPYEQYF
>NA|NA|TRBJ2-7|TRBV4-1
TGCGCCAGCAGCCAAGAGTCGTGGGAGCAGTACTTC
CASSQESWEQYF
>once|NA|TRBJ2-1|TRBV5-6
TGTGCCAGCAGGGGTCTGAGCTCCTACACTGAGCAGTTCTTC
CASRGLSSYTEQFF
>many|NA|TRBJ2-3|TRBV3-1
TGTGCCAGCAGCCAAGGCCCTAGCGACACGGGGACGCAGTATTTT
CASSQGPSDTGTQYF
>many|NA|TRBJ1-1|TRBV10-3
TGTGCCATCAGTGAGCTTTTGTCGGGGGTTGAAGCTTTCTTT
CAISELLSGVEAFF